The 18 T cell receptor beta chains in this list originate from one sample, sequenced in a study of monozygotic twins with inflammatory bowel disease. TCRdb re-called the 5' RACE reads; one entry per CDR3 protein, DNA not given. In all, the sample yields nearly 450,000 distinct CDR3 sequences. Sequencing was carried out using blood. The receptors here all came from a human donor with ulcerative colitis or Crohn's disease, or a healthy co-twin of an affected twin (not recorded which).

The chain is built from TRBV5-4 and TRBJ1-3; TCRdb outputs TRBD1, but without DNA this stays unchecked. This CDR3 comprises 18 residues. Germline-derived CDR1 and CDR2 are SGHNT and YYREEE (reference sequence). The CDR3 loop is CASSLGGSNTGLGNTIYF.

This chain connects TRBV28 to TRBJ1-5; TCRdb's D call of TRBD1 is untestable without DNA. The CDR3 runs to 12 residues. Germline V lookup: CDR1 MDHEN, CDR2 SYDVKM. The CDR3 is CASRGVLQPQHF.

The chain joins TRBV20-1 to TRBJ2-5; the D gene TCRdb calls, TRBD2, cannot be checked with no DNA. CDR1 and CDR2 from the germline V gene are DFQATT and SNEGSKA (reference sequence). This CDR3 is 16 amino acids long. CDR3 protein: CSAVTIRSGVGETQYF.

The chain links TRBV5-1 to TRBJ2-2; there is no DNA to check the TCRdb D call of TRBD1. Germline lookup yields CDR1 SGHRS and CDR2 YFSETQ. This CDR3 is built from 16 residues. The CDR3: CASTFSATGSTGELFF.

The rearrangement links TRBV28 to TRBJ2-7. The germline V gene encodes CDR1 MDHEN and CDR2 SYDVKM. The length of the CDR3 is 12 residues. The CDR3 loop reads CASSLLTGEQYF.

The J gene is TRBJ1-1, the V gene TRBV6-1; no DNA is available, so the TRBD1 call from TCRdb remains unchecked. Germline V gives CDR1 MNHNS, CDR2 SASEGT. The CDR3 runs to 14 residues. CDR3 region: CASSAPGSNTEAFF.

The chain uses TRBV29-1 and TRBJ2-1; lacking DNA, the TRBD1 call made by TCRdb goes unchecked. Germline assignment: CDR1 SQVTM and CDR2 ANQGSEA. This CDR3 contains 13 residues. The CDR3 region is CSADRSLGDEQFF.

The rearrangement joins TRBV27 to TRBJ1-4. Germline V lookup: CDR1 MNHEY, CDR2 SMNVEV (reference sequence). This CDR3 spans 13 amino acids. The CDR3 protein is CASSSDGAGKLFF.

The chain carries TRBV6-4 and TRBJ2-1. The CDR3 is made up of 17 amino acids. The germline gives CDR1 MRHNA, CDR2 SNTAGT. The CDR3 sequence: CASSDPQDSYTYNEQFF.

CDR3 loop: CASSQRQGSGNTIYF. The genes are TRBV5-1 and TRBJ1-3. CDR1 and CDR2 from the germline V gene are SGHRS and YFSETQ. The CDR3 is made up of 15 amino acids. Full variable domain (remainder filled in from reference TRBV5-1 and TRBJ1-3): KAGVTQTPRYLIKTRGQQVTLSCSPISGHRSVSWYQQTPGQGLQFLFEYFSETQRNKGNFPGRFSGRQFSNSRSEMNVSTLELGDSALYLCASSQRQGSGNTIYFGEGSWLTVV.

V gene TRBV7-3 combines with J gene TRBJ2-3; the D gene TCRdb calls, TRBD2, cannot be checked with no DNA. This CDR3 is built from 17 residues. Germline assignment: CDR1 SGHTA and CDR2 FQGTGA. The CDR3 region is CASSLFPGSMRLDTQYF.

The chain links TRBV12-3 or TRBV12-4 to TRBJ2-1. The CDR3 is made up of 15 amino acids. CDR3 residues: CASGFSGVFDNEQFF.

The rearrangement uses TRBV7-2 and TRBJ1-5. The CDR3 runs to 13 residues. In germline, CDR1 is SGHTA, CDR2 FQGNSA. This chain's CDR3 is CASSPEAGAPQHF.

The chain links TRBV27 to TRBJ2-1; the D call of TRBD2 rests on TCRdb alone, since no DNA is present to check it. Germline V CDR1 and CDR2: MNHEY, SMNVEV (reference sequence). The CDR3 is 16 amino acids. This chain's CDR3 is CATHQRLAGGPGEQFF.

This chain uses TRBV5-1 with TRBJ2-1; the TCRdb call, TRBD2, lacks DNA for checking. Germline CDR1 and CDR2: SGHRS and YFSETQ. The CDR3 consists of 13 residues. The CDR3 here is CASERERRGEQFF.

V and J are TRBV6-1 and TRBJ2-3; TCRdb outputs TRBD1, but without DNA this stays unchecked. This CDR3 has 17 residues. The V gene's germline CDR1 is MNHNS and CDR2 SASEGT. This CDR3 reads CASSDLARGPVTDTQYF.

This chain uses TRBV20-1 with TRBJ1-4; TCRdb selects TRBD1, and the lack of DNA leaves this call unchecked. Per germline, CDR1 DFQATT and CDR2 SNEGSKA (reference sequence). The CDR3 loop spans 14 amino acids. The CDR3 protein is CSASRQGSGEKLFF.

CDR3 amino acids: CSASDGTGGSYNSPLHF. This rearrangement joins TRBV20-1 to TRBJ1-6; there is no DNA to check the TCRdb D call of TRBD1. The length of the CDR3 is 17 residues. Germline V lookup: CDR1 DFQATT, CDR2 SNEGSKA (reference sequence).